Listed here are 24 T cell receptor beta chains from one sample, sequenced in a study of CD8 T cells in ankylosing spondylitis. From the 5' RACE reads, TCRdb called clonotypes with MiXCR, one entry per CDR3 protein. This table has about 160,000 distinct CDR3 sequences, around 18% appearing once. The sequencing sample was made of blood, either unsorted or a sorted T cell fraction (not recorded which). The source is a male donor with ankylosing spondylitis or in good health (not recorded which).

This clonotype showed up many times. The CDR3 region has the DNA TGCGCCAGCAGCTTGGATGTGGGCAATCAGCCCCAGCATTTT. Its protein product is CASSLDVGNQPQHF. The chain couples TRBV5-1 to TRBJ1-5, with no clear D. Deletions cut 0 bases from V and 2 bases from J, with 6 bases between. This CDR3 spans 14 amino acids. CDR1 and CDR2 from the germline V gene are SGHRS and YFSETQ.

This clonotype was seen many times. The chain couples TRBV20-1 to TRBJ2-3; 14 nucleotides align to TRBD2. From germline, CDR1 is DFQATT and CDR2 SNEGSKA (reference sequence). This CDR3 is 15 amino acids long. J was trimmed by 2 bases and V by 5 bases; bases with no gene match: 3. The chain's CDR3 is CSAGTSGRITDTQYF. CDR3 nucleotides: TGCAGTGCTGGGACTAGCGGGAGAATCACAGATACGCAGTATTTT.

V gene TRBV5-6 combines with J gene TRBJ2-3; unclear D gene. The CDR3 covers 14 residues. CDR1 and CDR2 from the germline V gene are SGHDT and YYEEEE. Trimming took off 4 bases at V and 2 bases at J, with 11 bases between the two ends. The CDR3 sequence: CASSPPQLTDTQYF. The CDR3 DNA follows: TGTGCCAGCAGCCCCCCCCAACTCACAGATACGCAGTATTTT.

This clonotype was found a few times. V usage is TRBV27 and J usage is TRBJ1-2; 8 bases fit TRBD1. J lost 6 bases, V lost 5 bases, and 8 bases had no gene match. This CDR3 contains 14 residues. The germline gives CDR1 MNHEY, CDR2 SMNVEV (reference sequence). CDR3: CASSTTGDNHGYTF. In DNA form, the CDR3 reads TGTGCCAGCAGTACGACAGGGGATAATCATGGCTACACCTTC.

V and J are TRBV7-9 and TRBJ2-7; D remains ambiguous. Trimming left V 1 base short and J 5 bases short, with 6 bases between. The length of the CDR3 is 12 residues. The germline gives CDR1 SEHNR, CDR2 FQNEAQ (reference sequence). CDR3 region: CASSLGFHEQYF. In DNA form, the CDR3 reads TGTGCCAGCAGCTTAGGTTTCCACGAGCAGTACTTC.

This rearrangement joins TRBV12-3 or TRBV12-4 to TRBJ2-3; D not certain. Trimming took off 4 bases at V and 5 bases at J, with 13 bases between the two ends. The CDR3 is 14 residues long. CDR3 residues: CASSSGPSKDTQYF. CDR3 nucleotides: TGTGCCAGCAGTTCCGGGCCTTCGAAAGATACGCAGTATTTT.

This clonotype has more than one count but fewer than ten. The chain links TRBV12-3 or TRBV12-4 to TRBJ1-5, with D possibly TRBD1 on 5 matching bases. This CDR3 spans 12 amino acids. V was trimmed by 7 bases and J by 7 bases, leaving 11 bases between them. CDR3 sequence: CASTAWGQPQHF. The CDR3 nucleotides are TGTGCCAGCACGGCCTGGGGGCAGCCCCAGCATTTT.

This clonotype was seen repeatedly, ten times or more. V is TRBV12-3 or TRBV12-4 and J is TRBJ2-7; TRBD1 agrees at 8 bases. The V and J ends lost 4 bases and 2 bases, in that order; junction bases with no gene match: 13. The CDR3 has 17 residues. The CDR3 loop is CASSSTFLQGAAYEQYF. In nucleotides, the CDR3 is TGTGCCAGCAGTTCCACTTTCCTTCAGGGGGCGGCCTACGAGCAGTACTTC.

Many counts were recorded for this clonotype. The chain is built from TRBV4-2 and TRBJ1-5; 7 positions agree with TRBD1. The ends lost 2 bases at V and 7 bases at J; junction bases unmatched: 11. Germline CDR1 reads LGHNA; CDR2 reads YNFKEQ. This CDR3 region has 16 residues. In DNA, the CDR3 is TGTGCCAGCAGCCAACATCGGAGACAGGGCCAACAGCCCCAGCATTTT. Its protein product is CASSQHRRQGQQPQHF.

This clonotype was seen ten or more times. V and J are TRBV6-5 and TRBJ2-7; a weak D match, TRBD2 (5 bases). The CDR3 loop spans 19 amino acids. Trimming pared 3 bases from V and 3 bases from J, leaving 27 bases between. Germline V CDR1 and CDR2: MNHEY, SVGAGI. CDR3 sequence reads: CASSYWSRSSGMDLYEQYF. For the CDR3, the DNA is TGTGCCAGCAGTTATTGGTCGCGATCGAGCGGTATGGACCTCTACGAGCAGTACTTC.

This chain connects TRBV2 to TRBJ2-1; 14 bases are a match to TRBD2. This CDR3 spans 14 amino acids. The V gene's germline CDR1 is SNHLY and CDR2 FYNNEI. The V segment lost 7 bases and the J segment 10 bases; nucleotides outside the gene matches: 6. The CDR3 reads CASTGTSGSVEQFF. In DNA form, the CDR3 reads TGTGCCAGCACTGGGACTAGCGGGAGTGTCGAGCAGTTCTTC.

The gene calls are TRBV16 and TRBJ2-7; no clear D. Germline CDR1 is KGHSY and CDR2 is FQNENV. The CDR3 runs to 15 residues. The V and J ends lost 4 bases and 6 bases respectively, with 19 bases between them. CDR3 protein: CASSLRTSFAVEQYF. The CDR3 DNA is TGTGCCAGCAGCCTCAGGACCTCCTTCGCTGTCGAGCAGTACTTC.

This clonotype was seen many times. The rearrangement joins TRBV3-1 to TRBJ2-7; D is unclear. The CDR3 totals 13 residues. CDR1 is LGHDT and CDR2 is YNNKEL in the germline V gene (reference sequence). The ends were cut back, 1 base at V and 7 bases at J, with 11 bases in the middle. CDR3 region: CASSQGNFGEQYF. CDR3 nucleotide sequence: TGTGCCAGCAGCCAAGGGAACTTCGGAGAGCAGTACTTC.

This clonotype showed up many times. This chain connects TRBV5-1 to TRBJ2-3; possibly TRBD1 or TRBD2 for D (5 bases each). Germline-derived CDR1 and CDR2 are SGHRS and YFSETQ. The CDR3 contains 14 residues. V was clipped by 0 bases and J by 1 base, with 6 bases between them. The CDR3 DNA is TGCGCCAGCAGCTTGGGAGGGGGCACAGATACGCAGTATTTT. It encodes CASSLGGGTDTQYF. Full variable domain (missing parts from reference TRBV5-1 and TRBJ2-3): KAGVTQTPRYLIKTRGQQVTLSCSPISGHRSVSWYQQTPGQGLQFLFEYFSETQRNKGNFPGRFSGRQFSNSRSEMNVSTLELGDSALYLCASSLGGGTDTQYFGPGTRLTVL.

This clonotype came up many times. The chain joins TRBV12-3 or TRBV12-4 to TRBJ1-1; perhaps TRBD1 as D (5 bases). V gave up 3 bases and J gave up 4 bases, with 12 bases separating them. The CDR3 has 14 amino acids. In DNA, the CDR3 is TGTGCCAGCAGTTTTAGGGGTCTGGGCACTGAAGCTTTCTTT. Amino acids: CASSFRGLGTEAFF.

The chain couples TRBV6-5 to TRBJ2-7; D perhaps matches TRBD1 (6 bases). Germline values: CDR1 MNHEY, CDR2 SVGAGI. The CDR3 runs 15 residues. The V end was cut by 0 bases, the J end by 1 base, with 10 bases between. The CDR3 sequence: CASSYSTGPSYEQYF. CDR3 DNA: TGTGCCAGCAGTTACTCGACAGGCCCTTCCTACGAGCAGTACTTC.

The DNA for the CDR3 is TGTGCCAGCACTCGGTCGAAGTCTAGCTCCTACAATGAGCAGTTCTTC. Translation gives CASTRSKSSSYNEQFF. This chain uses TRBV6-6 with TRBJ2-1; D uncertain. Trimming removed 7 bases from V and 0 bases from J, with 16 bases in between. CDR3 length equals 16 residues. From germline, CDR1 is MNHNY and CDR2 SVGAGI (reference sequence).

This clonotype was seen only a few times. The J gene is TRBJ2-7, the V gene TRBV27, with no clear D. There are 14 residues in the CDR3. Trimming shortened V by 2 bases and J by 2 bases, and 10 bases separated the two germline ends. Looked up from germline, CDR1 is MNHEY and CDR2 is SMNVEV (reference sequence). CDR3 coding DNA: TGTGCCAGCAGTTTACAGACACCCACCTACGAGCAGTACTTC. Its protein is CASSLQTPTYEQYF.

This clonotype showed up many times. This rearrangement joins TRBV5-6 to TRBJ2-1; 9 positions agree with TRBD2. Germline V CDR1 and CDR2: SGHDT, YYEEEE. This CDR3 has 17 amino acids. J lost 3 bases, V lost 0 bases, and 7 bases had no gene match. In nucleotides, the CDR3 is TGTGCCAGCAGCTTGGTCCTAGCGGGACTAAACTACAATGAGCAGTTCTTC. Amino acids: CASSLVLAGLNYNEQFF.

Ten or more counts support this clonotype. The V gene is TRBV5-1, the J gene TRBJ2-1; weak D call: TRBD2 (6 bases). There are 15 residues in the CDR3. The V end was cut by 0 bases, the J end by 9 bases, with 16 bases between. Germline-derived CDR1 and CDR2 are SGHRS and YFSETQ. The DNA for the CDR3 is TGCGCCAGCAGCTTGGAAGCGGGCGGTTTTGCTGAGCAGTTCTTC. It codes for CASSLEAGGFAEQFF.

This clonotype was detected many times. The chain uses TRBV20-1 and TRBJ1-4; 7 bases are a match to TRBD1. The V segment lost 6 bases and the J segment 4 bases; nucleotides outside the gene matches: 8. The germline CDR1 and CDR2 sequences are DFQATT and SNEGSKA (reference sequence). The CDR3 runs 14 residues. The CDR3: CSAGQANFNEKLFF. The CDR3 DNA reads TGCAGTGCCGGACAGGCAAACTTTAATGAAAAACTGTTTTTT.

The gene calls are TRBV7-8 and TRBJ1-5; no clear D. CDR1 SGHVS and CDR2 FQNEAQ come from the germline V gene. The CDR3 is made up of 16 amino acids. The V gene lost 1 base and the J gene lost 6 bases, with 16 bases spanning the gap. The CDR3 is CASSLGGPAVSQPQHF. The CDR3 DNA sequence: TGTGCCAGCAGCTTAGGGGGTCCAGCCGTGAGTCAGCCCCAGCATTTT.

In this sample, this clonotype turned up a few times. This chain links TRBV6-1 with TRBJ2-5; 8 bases are shared with TRBD1. V trimming: 5 bases; J trimming: 5 bases; junction bases outside the gene matches: 7. CDR1 is MNHNS and CDR2 is SASEGT in the germline V gene. The CDR3 length is 14 residues. The chain's CDR3 is CASSMAGGLETQYF. In DNA form, the CDR3 reads TGTGCCAGCAGTATGGCAGGGGGCCTGGAGACCCAGTACTTC.

This clonotype was counted only a few times. The V gene is TRBV24-1, the J gene TRBJ1-1; D is perhaps TRBD1 (6 bases). Trimming shortened V by 6 bases and J by 1 base, and 11 bases separated the two germline ends. The CDR3 contains 14 residues. CDR1 and CDR2 from the germline V gene are KGHDR and SFDVKD. CDR3 protein: CATSSTGTNTEAFF. In DNA form, the CDR3 reads TGTGCCACCAGTTCTACAGGGACGAACACTGAAGCTTTCTTT.